Sequencing of this T cell receptor (beta chain) was carried out in a study of CD8 T cells in Susac syndrome. Findings of the study overall: No clonal expansion appeared among CD4+ T cells in Susac patients.

An input of about 0.45 to 1 ug of RNA was subjected to reverse transcription using random hexamers. The TCR beta CDR3 was amplified by immunoSEQ multiplex PCR across 54 Vbeta, 13 Jbeta. A single record per CDR3 protein comes from TCRdb applying MiXCR to the immunoSEQ multiplex PCR reads. Seen here are 150,000 to 190,000 distinct CDR3 sequences, 85% to 95% observed once, and the top ten hold 0.16%. As concerns this clonotype: The antigen remains undetermined.

The germline V and J ends were trimmed by 0 bases and 4 bases, with 7 bases remaining between them. The CDR3 consists of 13 residues. The germline V gene encodes CDR1 SGHRS and CDR2 YFSETQ. Sequencing of TCR beta covered CD8+ and CD4+ T cells obtained from blood. TEMRA cells were enriched by FACS, while CD8+ and CD4+ T cells were obtained through a negative isolation that was performed magnetically. The source is a human donor with Susac syndrome. The chain couples TRBV5-1 to TRBJ1-2; D is unclear. Material: CD4+ T cells from PBMCs. The CDR3 here is CASSLAEGYGYTF. CDR3 sequence (DNA): TGCGCCAGCAGCTTGGCCGAAGGCTATGGCTACACCTTC.